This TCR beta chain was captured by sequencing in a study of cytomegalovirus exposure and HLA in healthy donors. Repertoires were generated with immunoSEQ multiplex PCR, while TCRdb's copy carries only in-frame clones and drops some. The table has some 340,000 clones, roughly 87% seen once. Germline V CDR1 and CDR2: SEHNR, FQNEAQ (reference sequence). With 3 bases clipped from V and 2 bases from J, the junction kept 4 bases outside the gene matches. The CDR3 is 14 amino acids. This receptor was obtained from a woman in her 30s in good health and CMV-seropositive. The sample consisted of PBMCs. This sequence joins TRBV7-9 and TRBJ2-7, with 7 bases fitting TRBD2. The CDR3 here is CASSLSGDTYEQYF. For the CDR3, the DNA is TGTGCCAGCAGCTTGAGCGGGGATACCTACGAGCAGTACTTC.